The 4 T cell receptor beta chains reported below all come from one sample, sequenced in a study of T cells after yellow fever vaccination. Using its own MiXCR run on the 5' RACE reads, TCRdb lists one record per CDR3 protein. Counted here are 450,000 to 650,000 distinct CDR3 sequences, approximately 13% occurring once; the ten biggest clones make up over 12%. Sequences were derived from PBMCs, sampled on the day of the yellow fever booster vaccination. The receptor source for this set is a man between 25 and 39 years old who received the YFV17D yellow fever vaccine.

The V and J genes are TRBV7-9 and TRBJ1-1; the D is unclear. V was shortened by 6 bases and J by 1 base, with 12 bases between the two germline ends. Germline V gives CDR1 SEHNR, CDR2 FQNEAQ (reference sequence). This CDR3 has 14 amino acids. In DNA form, the CDR3 reads TGTGCCAGCAGTCACAACGCAGAGAACACTGAAGCTTTCTTT. This sequence encodes CASSHNAENTEAFF.

Only a few counts were recorded for this clonotype. The chain is built from TRBV3-1 and TRBJ2-7, with D perhaps being TRBD1 or TRBD2 (5 bases each). The CDR3 is made up of 14 amino acids. The ends were cut back, 5 bases at V and 1 base at J, with 12 bases in the middle. The V gene's germline CDR1 is LGHDT and CDR2 YNNKEL (reference sequence). The CDR3 loop reads CASSDRDASYEQYF. CDR3 nucleotide sequence: TGTGCCAGCAGCGACCGGGACGCTTCCTACGAGCAGTACTTC.

This clonotype turned up a few times. The V and J genes are TRBV12-3 or TRBV12-4 and TRBJ2-2; TRBD2 matches 11 bases. The CDR3 has 15 amino acids. V shed 4 bases, J shed 5 bases, and the junction held 3 bases outside the gene matches. CDR3 region: CASSSGLAGTGELFF. The DNA for the CDR3 is TGTGCCAGCAGTTCCGGACTAGCGGGTACCGGGGAGCTGTTTTTT.

This chain uses TRBV28 with TRBJ2-7; TRBD1 is a possible D gene (5 bases). The length of the CDR3 is 13 residues. V was trimmed by 1 base and J by 4 bases, leaving 8 bases between them. Germline-derived CDR1 and CDR2 are MDHEN and SYDVKM. The CDR3 is CASSLFQGYEQYF. CDR3 coding DNA: TGTGCCAGCAGTTTATTTCAGGGTTACGAGCAGTACTTC. The whole variable domain, remainder taken from reference TRBV28 and TRBJ2-7, is DVKVTQSSRYLVKRTGEKVFLECVQDMDHENMFWYRQDPGLGLRLIYFSYDVKMKEKGDIPEGYSVSREKKERFSLILESASTNQTSMYLCASSLFQGYEQYFGPGTRLTVT.